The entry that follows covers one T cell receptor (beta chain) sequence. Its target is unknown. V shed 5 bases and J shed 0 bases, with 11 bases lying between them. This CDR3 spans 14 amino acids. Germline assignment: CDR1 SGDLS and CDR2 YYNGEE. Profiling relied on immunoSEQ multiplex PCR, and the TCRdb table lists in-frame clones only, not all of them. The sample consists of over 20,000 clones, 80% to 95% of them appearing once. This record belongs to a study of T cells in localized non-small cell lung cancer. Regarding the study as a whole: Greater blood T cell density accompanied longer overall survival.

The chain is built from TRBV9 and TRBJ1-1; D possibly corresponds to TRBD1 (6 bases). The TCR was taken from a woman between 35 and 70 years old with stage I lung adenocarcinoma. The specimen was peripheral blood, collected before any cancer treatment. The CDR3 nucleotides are TGTGCCAGCAGATCGGGACAAATGAACACTGAAGCTTTCTTT. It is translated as CASRSGQMNTEAFF.